What follows is one T cell receptor beta chain and its context. Its specificity is unknown. Here immunoSEQ multiplex PCR was the method, and the copy in TCRdb shows in-frame clones only, minus some. The sample records fewer than 130,000 clones, around 92% being singletons. CDR3 length: 13 amino acids. CDR1 is SGHNT, CDR2 YENEEA, per germline. V lost 9 bases, J lost 0 bases, and 9 bases lay in between. This entry belongs to a study of T cell responses to AZD1222 COVID-19 vaccine. Study results and caveats: Donors were largely white British and mainly female; clonal diversity was possibly underestimated.

The sample consisted of peripheral blood, taken on day 0 of AZD1222 vaccination. The chain employs TRBV11-3 and TRBJ1-3; tentative D call: TRBD1 (6 bases). The clonotype comes from an adult in good health. The CDR3 DNA follows: TGTGCCAGTAGACAGGACTCTGGAAACACCATATATTTT. This sequence encodes CASRQDSGNTIYF.